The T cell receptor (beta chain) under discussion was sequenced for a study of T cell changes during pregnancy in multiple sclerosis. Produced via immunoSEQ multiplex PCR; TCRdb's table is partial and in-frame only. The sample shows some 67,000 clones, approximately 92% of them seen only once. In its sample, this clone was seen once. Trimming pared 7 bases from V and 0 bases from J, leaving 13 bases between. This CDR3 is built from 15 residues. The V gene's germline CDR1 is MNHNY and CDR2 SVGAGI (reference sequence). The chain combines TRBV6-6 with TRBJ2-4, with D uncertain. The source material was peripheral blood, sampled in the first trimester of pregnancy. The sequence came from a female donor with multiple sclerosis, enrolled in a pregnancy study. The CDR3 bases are TGTGCCAGCACCCATTCCGGGTTAGCCAAAAACATTCAGTACTTC. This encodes CASTHSGLAKNIQYF.